The 13 T cell receptor beta chains below come from one sample, sequenced in a study of T-cell memory formation after mild COVID-19. TCRdb reprocessed the 5' RACE reads with MiXCR, giving one entry per CDR3 protein. The table has about 320,000 distinct CDR3 sequences, over 11% seen once; the top ten hold around 20%. Sequences were obtained from PBMCs or a T cell subset sorted from them (not recorded which). The receptors were gathered from a man aged 18 to 30 who had mild COVID-19 (a few samples of this study predate the infection). Cell type and time point are not known.

This clonotype was seen repeatedly, ten times or more. The J gene is TRBJ2-7, the V gene TRBV5-4; D might be TRBD2 (5 bases). CDR3 size: 14 residues. Germline V gene data show CDR1 as SGHNT and CDR2 as YYREEE (reference sequence). Trimming left V 4 bases short and J 5 bases short, with 16 bases between. CDR3 loop: CASSRGGVLNEQYV. The CDR3 region has the DNA TGTGCCAGCAGCCGGGGTGGAGTTCTCAACGAGCAGTACGTC.

This clonotype turned up a few times. The J gene is TRBJ2-3, the V gene TRBV29-1; 7 bases line up with TRBD1. The V gene end was trimmed by 7 bases and the J gene end by 4 bases; junction bases not matched to a gene: 8. Germline CDR1 and CDR2: SQVTM and ANQGSEA. The CDR3 consists of 13 residues. The CDR3 sequence: CSGEGAPSDTQYF. For the CDR3, the DNA is TGCAGCGGTGAGGGGGCGCCTTCAGATACGCAGTATTTT.

This clonotype has a count of ten or more. J is TRBJ2-3 and V is TRBV6-5, with 14 bases matching TRBD2. The CDR3 is 18 amino acids. Germline lookup yields CDR1 MNHEY and CDR2 SVGAGI. The V and J ends lost 2 bases and 2 bases, in that order; junction bases with no gene match: 6. The CDR3: CASSYPGLAGGNTDTQYF. The CDR3 coding sequence is TGTGCCAGCAGTTACCCCGGACTAGCGGGGGGCAACACAGATACGCAGTATTTT.

This clonotype was seen a handful of times. V and J are TRBV7-2 and TRBJ1-6, with 7 bases lining up with TRBD1. Trimming cost V 5 bases and J 12 bases; bases outside gene matches: 7. CDR3 length equals 13 residues. Per germline, CDR1 SGHTA and CDR2 FQGNSA. DNA of the CDR3: TGTGCCAGCAGCATGGCAGGGGGTGGACCCCTCCACTTT. Translated, it gives CASSMAGGGPLHF.

This chain uses TRBV7-9 with TRBJ2-3, with D unclear. This CDR3 has 16 residues. CDR1 SEHNR and CDR2 FQNEAQ come from the germline V gene (reference sequence). The V and J ends lost 2 bases and 13 bases respectively, with 25 bases between them. The CDR3 protein is CASSLTRRQSTDTKYF. CDR3 in DNA: TGTGCCAGCAGCTTAACGCGGCGGCAGAGCACAGATACAAAGTATTTT.

This clonotype was detected a few times. The rearrangement joins TRBV12-3 or TRBV12-4 to TRBJ2-5; the match to TRBD2 covers 7 bases. There are 14 residues in the CDR3. The junction had 8 bases not matched to a gene; V was cut back by 4 bases and J by 6 bases. CDR3 amino acids: CASSYSSGPKTQYF. Here the CDR3 DNA reads TGTGCCAGCAGTTATTCTAGCGGCCCTAAGACCCAGTACTTC.

The CDR3 nucleotides are TGTGCCAGTAGTATCTGGGCAGGGGGTAAAGTCGATCAGCCCCAGCATTTT. Translated, it gives CASSIWAGGKVDQPQHF. The rearrangement links TRBV19 to TRBJ1-5, with TRBD1 matching 7 bases. V dropped 3 bases and J dropped 5; count of bases not matched to a gene: 13. The CDR3 has 17 amino acids. Germline CDR1 and CDR2: LNHDA and SQIVND (reference sequence).

This clonotype was counted a few times. This chain joins TRBV7-6 and TRBJ2-7, with D tentatively TRBD2 (6 bases). There are 14 residues in the CDR3. Trimming took off 4 bases at V and 1 base at J, with 11 bases between the two ends. Germline CDR1 and CDR2: SGHVS and FNYEAQ. The CDR3 here is CASSSRGGSYEQYF. In DNA form, the CDR3 reads TGTGCCAGCAGCTCGCGGGGAGGATCCTACGAGCAGTACTTC.

This sequence joins TRBV25-1 and TRBJ2-6; D gene ambiguous. V was clipped by 3 bases and J by 1 base, with 7 bases between them. The germline V gene encodes CDR1 MGHDK and CDR2 SYGVNS. This CDR3 is built from 15 residues. The CDR3 here is CASSDAGSGANVLTF. The CDR3 region has the DNA TGTGCCAGCAGTGACGCCGGGTCTGGGGCCAACGTCCTGACTTTC.

In its sample, this clonotype was seen a few times. The rearrangement joins TRBV5-1 to TRBJ1-6; tentative D call: TRBD1 (5 bases). CDR1 is SGHRS and CDR2 is YFSETQ in the germline V gene. The CDR3 consists of 15 residues. The V gene lost 0 bases and the J gene lost 10 bases, with 14 bases spanning the gap. CDR3 region: CASSLGGQGRSPLHF. CDR3 nucleotides: TGCGCCAGCAGCTTGGGCGGGCAGGGCCGGTCACCCCTCCACTTT. The full variable domain, completed using reference TRBV5-1 and TRBJ1-6, is KAGVTQTPRYLIKTRGQQVTLSCSPISGHRSVSWYQQTPGQGLQFLFEYFSETQRNKGNFPGRFSGRQFSNSRSEMNVSTLELGDSALYLCASSLGGQGRSPLHFGNGTRLTVT.

This clonotype was counted between two and nine times. The chain has TRBV12-3 or TRBV12-4 and TRBJ1-1; D remains unclear. Trimming shortened V by 6 bases and J by 2 bases, and 4 bases separated the two germline ends. The CDR3 has 11 residues. The CDR3 bases are TGTGCCAGCAGGTCAAACACTGAAGCTTTCTTT. It specifies CASRSNTEAFF.

The rearrangement links TRBV11-2 to TRBJ2-3; D is possibly TRBD1 (6 bases). CDR3 size: 16 residues. Deletions cut 6 bases from V and 0 bases from J, with 16 bases between. Per germline, CDR1 SGHAT and CDR2 FQNNGV. The CDR3 is CASSHKTTGSTDTQYF. CDR3 nucleotides: TGTGCCAGCAGTCACAAGACAACAGGGAGCACAGATACGCAGTATTTT.

This clonotype was counted many times. J is TRBJ1-6 and V is TRBV5-1, with D possibly being TRBD1 (6 bases). Germline values: CDR1 SGHRS, CDR2 YFSETQ. V was clipped by 0 bases and J by 6 bases, with 13 bases between them. The CDR3 runs 16 residues. CDR3 protein: CASSLAFGQSNSPLHF. In DNA form, the CDR3 reads TGCGCCAGCAGCTTGGCTTTTGGACAGAGTAATTCACCCCTCCACTTT. The full variable domain, with the rest looked up from reference TRBV5-1 and TRBJ1-6, is KAGVTQTPRYLIKTRGQQVTLSCSPISGHRSVSWYQQTPGQGLQFLFEYFSETQRNKGNFPGRFSGRQFSNSRSEMNVSTLELGDSALYLCASSLAFGQSNSPLHFGNGTRLTVT.